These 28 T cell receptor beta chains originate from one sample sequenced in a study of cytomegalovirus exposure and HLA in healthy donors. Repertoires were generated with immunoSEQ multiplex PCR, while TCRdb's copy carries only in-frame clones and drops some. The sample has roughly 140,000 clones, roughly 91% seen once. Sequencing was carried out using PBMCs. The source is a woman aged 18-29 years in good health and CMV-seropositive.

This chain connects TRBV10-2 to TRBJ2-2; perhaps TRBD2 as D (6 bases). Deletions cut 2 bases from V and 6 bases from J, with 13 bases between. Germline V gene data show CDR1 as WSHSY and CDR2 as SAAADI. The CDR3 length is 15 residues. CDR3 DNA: TGCGCCAGCAGTGAGGATAGTCGGGGGTCCGGGGAGCTGTTTTTT. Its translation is CASSEDSRGSGELFF.

This CDR3 is CAWTRTSTRADTQYF. The CDR3 region has the DNA TGTGCCTGGACCCGGACTAGCACGCGAGCAGATACGCAGTATTTT. This sequence joins TRBV30 and TRBJ2-3, with 8 bases identical to TRBD2. CDR1 and CDR2 from the germline V gene are GTSNPN and SVGIG (reference sequence). Trimming took 4 bases from V and 4 from J; bases not matched to a gene: 10. CDR3 length equals 15 residues.

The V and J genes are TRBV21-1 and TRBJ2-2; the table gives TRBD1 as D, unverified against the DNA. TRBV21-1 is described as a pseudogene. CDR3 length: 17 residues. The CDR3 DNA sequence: TGTGCCAGCAGCAAACCCGACAGGGGAGAAAACACCGGGGAGCTGTTTTTT. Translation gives CASSKPDRGENTGELFF.

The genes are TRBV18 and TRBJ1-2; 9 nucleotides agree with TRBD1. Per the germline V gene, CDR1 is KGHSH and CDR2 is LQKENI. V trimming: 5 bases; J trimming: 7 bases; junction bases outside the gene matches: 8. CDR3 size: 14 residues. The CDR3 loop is CASSTPGTGFGYTF. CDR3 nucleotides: TGTGCCAGCTCAACCCCAGGGACAGGGTTTGGCTACACCTTC.

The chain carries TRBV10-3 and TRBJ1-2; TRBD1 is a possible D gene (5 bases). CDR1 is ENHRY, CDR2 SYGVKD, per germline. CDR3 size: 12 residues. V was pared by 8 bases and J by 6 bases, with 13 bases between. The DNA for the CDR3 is TGTGCCATCGCAGGGCCTTGGGATGGCTACACCTTC. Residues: CAIAGPWDGYTF.

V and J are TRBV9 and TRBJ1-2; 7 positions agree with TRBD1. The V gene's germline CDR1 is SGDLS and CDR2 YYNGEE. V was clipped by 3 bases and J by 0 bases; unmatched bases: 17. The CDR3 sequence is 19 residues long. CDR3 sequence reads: CASSATRLIGGPTNYGYTF. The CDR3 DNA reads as TGTGCCAGCAGCGCCACCCGTTTGATAGGGGGCCCCACTAACTATGGCTACACCTTC.

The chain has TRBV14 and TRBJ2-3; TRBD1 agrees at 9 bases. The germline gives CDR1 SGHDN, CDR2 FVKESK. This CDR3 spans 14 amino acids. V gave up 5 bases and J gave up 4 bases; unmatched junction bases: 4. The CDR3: CASSKGQGADTQYF. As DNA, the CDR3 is TGTGCCAGCAGCAAGGGACAGGGCGCAGATACGCAGTATTTT. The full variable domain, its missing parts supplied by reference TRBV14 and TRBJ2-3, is EAGVTQFPSHSVIEKGQTVTLRCDPISGHDNLYWYRRVMGKEIKFLLHFVKESKQDESGMPNNRFLAERTGGTYSTLKVQPAELEDSGVYFCASSKGQGADTQYFGPGTRLTVL.

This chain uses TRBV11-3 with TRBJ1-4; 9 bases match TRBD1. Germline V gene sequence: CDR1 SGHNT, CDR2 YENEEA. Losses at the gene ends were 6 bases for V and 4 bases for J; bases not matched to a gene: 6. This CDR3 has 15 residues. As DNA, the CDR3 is TGTGCCAGCAGTTCCGGACAGGGGTTTAATGAAAAACTGTTTTTT. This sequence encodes CASSSGQGFNEKLFF.

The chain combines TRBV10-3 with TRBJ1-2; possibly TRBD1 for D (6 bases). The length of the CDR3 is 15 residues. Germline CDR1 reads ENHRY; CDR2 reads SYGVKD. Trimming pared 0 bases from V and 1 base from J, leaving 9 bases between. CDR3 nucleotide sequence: TGTGCCATCAGTGAGTCCCAGGGGATTAACTATGGCTACACCTTC. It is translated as CAISESQGINYGYTF.

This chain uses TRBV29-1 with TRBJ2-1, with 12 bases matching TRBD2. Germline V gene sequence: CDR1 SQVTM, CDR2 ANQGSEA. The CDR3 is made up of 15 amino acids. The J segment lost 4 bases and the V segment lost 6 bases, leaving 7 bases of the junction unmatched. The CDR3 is CSVPPTSGSYNEQFF. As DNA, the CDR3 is TGCAGCGTCCCCCCGACTAGCGGGAGTTACAATGAGCAGTTCTTC.

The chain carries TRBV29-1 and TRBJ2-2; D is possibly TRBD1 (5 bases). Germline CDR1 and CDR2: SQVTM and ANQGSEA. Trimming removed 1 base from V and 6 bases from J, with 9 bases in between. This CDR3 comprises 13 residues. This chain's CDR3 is CSVEAGSAGELFF. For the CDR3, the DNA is TGCAGCGTTGAAGCAGGGTCGGCCGGGGAGCTGTTTTTT.

In DNA, the CDR3 is TGTGCCAGCAGCTTAGGACTAGCGGCTTCCTACAATGAGCAGTTCTTC. Its protein is CASSLGLAASYNEQFF. V gene TRBV11-3 combines with J gene TRBJ2-1, with 9 bases identical to TRBD2. Germline V CDR1 and CDR2: SGHNT, YENEEA. V lost 1 base and J lost 1; bases outside the gene matches: 2. The CDR3 loop spans 16 amino acids.

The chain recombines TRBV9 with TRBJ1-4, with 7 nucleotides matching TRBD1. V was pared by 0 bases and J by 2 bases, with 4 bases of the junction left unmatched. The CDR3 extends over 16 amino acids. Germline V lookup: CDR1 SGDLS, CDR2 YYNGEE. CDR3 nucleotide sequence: TGTGCCAGCAGCGTAGGAGGGGGCGCGACTAATGAAAAACTGTTTTTT. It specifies CASSVGGGATNEKLFF.

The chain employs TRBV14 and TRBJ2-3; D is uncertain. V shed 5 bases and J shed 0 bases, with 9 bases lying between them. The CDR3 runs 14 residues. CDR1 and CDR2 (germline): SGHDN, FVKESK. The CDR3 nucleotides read TGTGCCAGCAGCGGCCTCTGGAGCACAGATACGCAGTATTTT. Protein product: CASSGLWSTDTQYF.

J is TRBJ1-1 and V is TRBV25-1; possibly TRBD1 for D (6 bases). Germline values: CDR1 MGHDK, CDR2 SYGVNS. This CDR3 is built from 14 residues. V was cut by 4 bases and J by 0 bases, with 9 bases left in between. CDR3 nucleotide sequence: TGTGCCAGCAGTGCCAGGGGCCTGAACACTGAAGCTTTCTTT. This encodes CASSARGLNTEAFF.

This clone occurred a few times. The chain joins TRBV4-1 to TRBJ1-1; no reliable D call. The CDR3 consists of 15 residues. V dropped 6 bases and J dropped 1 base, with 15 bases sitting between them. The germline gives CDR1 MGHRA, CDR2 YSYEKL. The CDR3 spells CASSPSSFKNTEAFF. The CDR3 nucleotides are TGCGCCAGCAGTCCAAGTAGTTTCAAGAACACTGAAGCTTTCTTT.

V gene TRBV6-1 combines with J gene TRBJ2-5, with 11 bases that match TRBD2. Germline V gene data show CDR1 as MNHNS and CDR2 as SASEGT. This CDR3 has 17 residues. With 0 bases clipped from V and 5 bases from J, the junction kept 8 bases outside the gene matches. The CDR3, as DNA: TGTGCCAGCAGTGAAGCGCGGCTAGCGGGAGGTAGGGAGACCCAGTACTTC. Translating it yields CASSEARLAGGRETQYF.

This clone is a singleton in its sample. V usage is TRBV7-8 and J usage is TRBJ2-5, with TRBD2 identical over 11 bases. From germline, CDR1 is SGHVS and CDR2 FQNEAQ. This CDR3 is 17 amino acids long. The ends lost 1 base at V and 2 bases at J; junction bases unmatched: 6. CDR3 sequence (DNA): TGTGCCAGCAGCTTAGAGCCCGGGACTAGCGGACAAGAGACCCAGTACTTC. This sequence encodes CASSLEPGTSGQETQYF.

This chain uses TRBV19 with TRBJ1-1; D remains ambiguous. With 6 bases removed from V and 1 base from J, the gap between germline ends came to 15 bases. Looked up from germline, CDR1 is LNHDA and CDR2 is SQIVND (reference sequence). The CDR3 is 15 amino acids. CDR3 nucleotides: TGTGCCAGTAGGGCCTTGGGCCGTGCGAACACTGAAGCTTTCTTT. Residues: CASRALGRANTEAFF.

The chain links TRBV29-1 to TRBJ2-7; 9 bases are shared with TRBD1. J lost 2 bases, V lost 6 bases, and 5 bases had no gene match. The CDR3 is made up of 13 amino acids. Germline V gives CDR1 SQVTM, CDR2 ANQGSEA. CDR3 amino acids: CSVLTGGAYEQYF. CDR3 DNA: TGCAGCGTACTGACAGGGGGGGCCTACGAGCAGTACTTC.

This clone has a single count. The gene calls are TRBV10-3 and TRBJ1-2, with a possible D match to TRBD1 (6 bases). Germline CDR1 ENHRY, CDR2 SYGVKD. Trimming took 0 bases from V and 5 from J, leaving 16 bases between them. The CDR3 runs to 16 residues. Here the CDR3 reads CAISESRTAGDYGYTF. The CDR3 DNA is TGTGCCATCAGTGAGTCGAGGACTGCAGGGGATTATGGCTACACCTTC.

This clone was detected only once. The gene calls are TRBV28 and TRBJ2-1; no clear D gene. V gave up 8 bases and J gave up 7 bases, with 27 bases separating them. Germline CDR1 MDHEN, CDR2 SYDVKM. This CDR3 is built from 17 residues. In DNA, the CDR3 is TGTGCCAGCTTGGAAATGTTCTCCGGGTCCCCAACGAATGAGCAGTTCTTC. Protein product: CASLEMFSGSPTNEQFF.

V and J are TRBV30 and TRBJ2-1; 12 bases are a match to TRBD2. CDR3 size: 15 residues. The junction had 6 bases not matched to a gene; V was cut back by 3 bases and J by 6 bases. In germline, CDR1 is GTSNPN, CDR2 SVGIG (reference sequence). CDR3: CAWSGLAGNFNEQFF. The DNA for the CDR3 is TGTGCCTGGAGCGGACTAGCGGGGAACTTCAATGAGCAGTTCTTC.

The CDR3 protein is CASSGLAGGLSYEQYF. CDR3 DNA: TGTGCCAGCAGTGGACTAGCGGGAGGCCTTTCCTACGAGCAGTACTTC. The chain couples TRBV28 to TRBJ2-7; TRBD2 aligns across 14 bases. Germline CDR1 MDHEN, CDR2 SYDVKM. Unmatched junction bases numbered 4, after V lost 5 bases and J lost 1 base. The CDR3 sequence is 16 residues long.

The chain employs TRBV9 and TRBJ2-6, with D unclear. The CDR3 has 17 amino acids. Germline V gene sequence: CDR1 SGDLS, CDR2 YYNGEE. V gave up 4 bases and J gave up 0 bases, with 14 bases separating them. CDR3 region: CASSPQVLDSGANVLTF. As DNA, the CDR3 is TGTGCCAGCAGCCCCCAAGTTTTAGACTCTGGGGCCAACGTCCTGACTTTC.

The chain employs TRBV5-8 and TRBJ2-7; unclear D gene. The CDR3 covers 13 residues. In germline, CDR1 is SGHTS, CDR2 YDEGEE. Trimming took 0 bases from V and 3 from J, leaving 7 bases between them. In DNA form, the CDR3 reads TGTGCCAGCAGCTTGGCCCGGTTCTACGAGCAGTACTTC. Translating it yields CASSLARFYEQYF. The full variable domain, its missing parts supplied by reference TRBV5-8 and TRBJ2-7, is EAGVTQSPTHLIKTRGQQATLRCSPISGHTSVYWYQQALGLGLQFLLWYDEGEERNRGNFPPRFSGRQFPNYSSELNVNALELEDSALYLCASSLARFYEQYFGPGTRLTVT.

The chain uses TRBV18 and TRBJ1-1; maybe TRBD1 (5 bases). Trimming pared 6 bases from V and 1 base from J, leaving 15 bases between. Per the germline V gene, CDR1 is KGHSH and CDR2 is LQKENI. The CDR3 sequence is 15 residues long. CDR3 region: CASSPGQGPNTEAFF. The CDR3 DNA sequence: TGTGCCAGCTCCCCCGGGCAGGGCCCGAACACTGAAGCTTTCTTT.

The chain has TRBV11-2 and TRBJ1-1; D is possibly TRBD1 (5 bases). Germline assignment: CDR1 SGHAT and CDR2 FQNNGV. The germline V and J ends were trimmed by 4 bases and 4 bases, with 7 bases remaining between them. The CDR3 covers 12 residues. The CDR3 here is CASSYRPTEAFF. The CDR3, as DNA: TGTGCCAGCAGCTACAGGCCCACTGAAGCTTTCTTT.